Each of the 27 T cell receptor beta chains below was sequenced from the same sample in a study of CD8 T cells in ankylosing spondylitis. TCRdb redid the calling of the 5' RACE reads with MiXCR, one entry per CDR3 protein. The sample includes around 180,000 distinct CDR3 sequences, 10% to 15% of them seen just once. The sequencing input was blood, either unsorted or a sorted T cell fraction (not recorded which). The receptor source for this set is a female donor with ankylosing spondylitis or in good health (not recorded which).

The chain joins TRBV28 to TRBJ1-2; 7 bases align to TRBD1. Trimming took 4 bases from V and 8 from J; bases not matched to a gene: 19. CDR3 length: 17 amino acids. Germline CDR1 is MDHEN and CDR2 is SYDVKM. CDR3 sequence (DNA): TGTGCCAGCAGTTCGGAGGGGGCGCCCGGGGGCGATATAGGCTACACCTTC. This translates into CASSSEGAPGGDIGYTF.

This clonotype was seen repeatedly, ten times or more. V is TRBV28 and J is TRBJ2-7, with 10 positions matching TRBD2. CDR1 and CDR2 from the germline V gene are MDHEN and SYDVKM. J was trimmed by 3 bases and V by 4 bases; bases with no gene match: 12. This CDR3 spans 17 amino acids. CDR3 nucleotides: TGTGCCAGCAGTTCTCGTAAGTTTAGCGGGAGGCGCTACGAGCAGTACTTC. It yields the protein CASSSRKFSGRRYEQYF. The variable domain in full, completed from reference TRBV28 and TRBJ2-7, reads DVKVTQSSRYLVKRTGEKVFLECVQDMDHENMFWYRQDPGLGLRLIYFSYDVKMKEKGDIPEGYSVSREKKERFSLILESASTNQTSMYLCASSSRKFSGRRYEQYFGPGTRLTVT.

This clonotype came up many times. The gene calls are TRBV29-1 and TRBJ2-2; D is uncertain. This CDR3 comprises 14 residues. Germline loops: CDR1 SQVTM, CDR2 ANQGSEA. V gave up 0 bases and J gave up 6 bases, with 11 bases separating them. The CDR3 spells CSVEDSSGSGELFF. DNA of the CDR3: TGCAGCGTTGAAGATTCGTCCGGGTCCGGGGAGCTGTTTTTT.

Ten or more counts support this clonotype. This rearrangement joins TRBV7-9 to TRBJ1-1; 7 nucleotides agree with TRBD1. The CDR3 contains 15 residues. Germline CDR1 and CDR2: SEHNR and FQNEAQ (reference sequence). V trimming: 5 bases; J trimming: 0 bases; junction bases outside the gene matches: 6. The CDR3 DNA is TGTGCCAGCAGCACACCGACAGGGATGAACACTGAAGCTTTCTTT. It is translated as CASSTPTGMNTEAFF.

Of note for this clonotype: Since a much larger clone is just one base distant, this may be a read error. The V and J genes are TRBV9 and TRBJ2-3; the D gene is possibly TRBD2 (5 bases). The germline V gene has CDR1 SGDLS and CDR2 YYNGEE. The CDR3 is 14 amino acids. V lost 1 base to trimming and J lost 7 bases, with 13 bases between them. The CDR3 coding sequence is TGTGCCAGCAGCGTATCGGGAAGAACACATACGCAGTATTTT. It encodes CASSVSGRTHTQYF.

This clonotype was found many times. The CDR3 loop is CASVQGYNGNTIYF. DNA of the CDR3: TGTGCCAGCGTCCAGGGCTACAACGGAAACACCATATATTTT. The chain combines TRBV6-2 or TRBV6-3 with TRBJ1-3, with a possible D match to TRBD1 (5 bases). The CDR3 extends over 14 amino acids. Trimming removed 8 bases at V and 4 bases at J, with 15 bases between. Germline loops: CDR1 MNHEY, CDR2 SVGEGT.

This clonotype was counted at least ten times. V and J are TRBV7-9 and TRBJ2-1; no firm D call. The germline V and J ends were trimmed by 5 bases and 16 bases, with 6 bases remaining between them. CDR1 and CDR2 from the germline V gene are SEHNR and FQNEAQ (reference sequence). There are 8 residues in the CDR3. This CDR3 reads CASSPFFF. The CDR3 coding sequence is TGTGCCAGCAGCCCCTTCTTCTTC.

This clonotype was counted between two and nine times. J is TRBJ1-2 and V is TRBV12-3 or TRBV12-4; D uncertain. The germline V and J ends were trimmed by 6 bases and 3 bases, with 14 bases remaining between them. The CDR3 totals 14 residues. As DNA, the CDR3 is TGTGCCAGCAGCCCTACCGGAGCGCACTATGGCTACACCTTC. Translation: CASSPTGAHYGYTF.

In DNA form, the CDR3 reads TGCGCCAGCAGCTTCCGACAGGGGGGGTCTAATGAGCAGTTCTTC. It encodes CASSFRQGGSNEQFF. The chain carries TRBV5-1 and TRBJ2-1, with TRBD1 matching 9 bases. The CDR3 contains 15 residues. In germline, CDR1 is SGHRS, CDR2 YFSETQ. The V and J ends lost 2 bases and 7 bases, in that order; junction bases with no gene match: 7.

The sample holds many counts of this clonotype. The chain carries TRBV29-1 and TRBJ2-3; 9 bases align to TRBD1. From germline, CDR1 is SQVTM and CDR2 ANQGSEA. This CDR3 is 15 amino acids long. V trimming: 3 bases; J trimming: 5 bases; junction bases outside the gene matches: 9. CDR3 sequence reads: CSVEGGQGELDTQYF. DNA for the CDR3: TGCAGCGTTGAGGGGGGACAGGGCGAGTTAGATACGCAGTATTTT.

This clonotype showed up many times. The chain uses TRBV9 and TRBJ2-2; D ambiguous. The V end lost 3 bases, the J end lost 0 bases, and 12 bases lay between the germline ends. In germline, CDR1 is SGDLS, CDR2 YYNGEE. CDR3 length: 16 residues. CDR3 DNA: TGTGCCAGCAGCGGGATAAACCCTACGAACACCGGGGAGCTGTTTTTT. It encodes CASSGINPTNTGELFF.

This clonotype was found many times. This chain uses TRBV7-8 with TRBJ1-2, with unresolved D. The CDR3 has 14 amino acids. V gave up 0 bases and J gave up 6 bases, with 11 bases separating them. Germline V gives CDR1 SGHVS, CDR2 FQNEAQ. The CDR3 region has the DNA TGTGCCAGCAGCTTAGCGCCGGCAGCTAATGGCTACACCTTC. Translation gives CASSLAPAANGYTF.

This clonotype was counted at least ten times. This may come from a read error, since a much larger clone is one base off. The chain has TRBV27 and TRBJ1-2; 11 positions match TRBD1. CDR3 length equals 15 residues. Germline V CDR1 and CDR2: MNHEY, SMNVEV (reference sequence). CDR3 DNA sequence: TGTGCCAGCAGTCAGAGGACAGGGGGCAACTATGGCTACTCCTTC. As protein: CASSQRTGGNYGYSF.

This clonotype was recorded many times. The V gene is TRBV20-1, the J gene TRBJ1-4; a weak D match, TRBD1 (6 bases). Germline CDR1 DFQATT, CDR2 SNEGSKA (reference sequence). The CDR3 contains 14 residues. Trimming left V 6 bases short and J 8 bases short, with 19 bases between. The CDR3 DNA is TGCAGTGCGGGGCCTCGGGGGGCCCGGGAAAAACTGTTTTTT. This translates into CSAGPRGAREKLFF.

This clonotype was seen only a few times. The chain recombines TRBV6-2 or TRBV6-3 with TRBJ2-7; D not certain. Deletions cut 0 bases from V and 6 bases from J, with 9 bases between. This CDR3 region has 13 residues. Germline CDR1 and CDR2: MNHEY and SVGEGT. In DNA form, the CDR3 reads TGTGCCAGCAGTTACTCTAAGGGCCGCGAGCAGTACTTC. Amino acid sequence: CASSYSKGREQYF.

This clonotype came up a few times. The chain joins TRBV5-1 to TRBJ2-4, with 8 bases fitting TRBD2. The CDR3 extends over 17 amino acids. The V and J ends lost 4 bases and 1 base, in that order; junction bases with no gene match: 10. Germline V lookup: CDR1 SGHRS, CDR2 YFSETQ. The chain's CDR3 is CASSVAFSGAAKNIQYF. The CDR3 DNA is TGCGCCAGCAGCGTCGCCTTTAGCGGGGCGGCCAAAAACATTCAGTACTTC.

This clonotype appeared a few times. The CDR3 DNA reads TGTGCCAGCACCCGAGAGGGGACCGAGCAGTTCTTC. Translating it yields CASTREGTEQFF. This chain uses TRBV6-6 with TRBJ2-1; D tentatively fits TRBD1 or TRBD2 (5 bases each). The germline gives CDR1 MNHNY, CDR2 SVGAGI (reference sequence). The CDR3 length is 12 residues. V lost 7 bases and J lost 10, with 14 bases in between.

Ten or more counts support this clonotype. The genes are TRBV7-9 and TRBJ2-5, with D perhaps matching TRBD2 (7 bases). Germline V CDR1 and CDR2: SEHNR, FQNEAQ (reference sequence). Trimming took off 7 bases at V and 4 bases at J, with 16 bases between the two ends. The CDR3 runs to 14 residues. The CDR3 bases are TGTGCCAGCACCCCTTGGGGGGGGCTAGAGACCCAGTACTTC. It codes for CASTPWGGLETQYF.

This clonotype was counted many times. The chain joins TRBV9 to TRBJ2-1; 9 bases map to TRBD2. This CDR3 has 17 residues. V was pared by 1 base and J by 0 bases, with 5 bases of the junction left unmatched. Germline assignment: CDR1 SGDLS and CDR2 YYNGEE. The CDR3 region is CASSVSAGGYSYNEQFF. The CDR3 region has the DNA TGTGCCAGCAGCGTATCCGCGGGAGGGTACTCCTACAATGAGCAGTTCTTC.

Ten or more counts support this clonotype. The chain carries TRBV15 and TRBJ1-2, with D unclear. Per the germline V gene, CDR1 is LNHNV and CDR2 is YYDKDF (reference sequence). There are 16 residues in the CDR3. V lost 0 bases to trimming and J lost 4 bases, with 15 bases between them. CDR3 amino acids: CATSRDRAAFGYGYTF. As DNA, the CDR3 is TGTGCCACCAGCAGAGATCGGGCAGCCTTTGGCTATGGCTACACCTTC.

This rearrangement joins TRBV7-2 to TRBJ2-7; 8 positions match TRBD2. In germline, CDR1 is SGHTA, CDR2 FQGNSA. The CDR3 extends over 16 amino acids. V was clipped by 3 bases and J by 4 bases; unmatched bases: 11. The CDR3 sequence: CASSFSSGTSGYEQYF. As DNA, the CDR3 is TGTGCCAGCAGCTTTTCCTCCGGGACTAGTGGATACGAGCAGTACTTC.

The chain recombines TRBV20-1 with TRBJ2-1; no definite D call. V shed 2 bases and J shed 6 bases, with 5 bases lying between them. CDR3 length: 11 residues. Looked up from germline, CDR1 is DFQATT and CDR2 is SNEGSKA (reference sequence). The CDR3 nucleotides read TGCAGTGCTAGATGGCTCAATGAGCAGTTCTTC. Its protein product is CSARWLNEQFF.

The rearrangement joins TRBV7-2 to TRBJ2-7; D ambiguous. V was cut by 5 bases and J by 2 bases, with 7 bases left in between. Germline V gene sequence: CDR1 SGHTA, CDR2 FQGNSA. CDR3 length equals 12 residues. In DNA, the CDR3 is TGTGCCAGCAGCCCCCGTACCTACGAGCAGTACTTC. Encoded protein: CASSPRTYEQYF.

Only a few counts were recorded for this clonotype. The rearrangement uses TRBV6-1 and TRBJ2-1; 7 nucleotides match TRBD2. The CDR3 spans 14 residues. V trimming: 5 bases; J trimming: 6 bases; junction bases outside the gene matches: 7. CDR1 and CDR2 (germline): MNHNS, SASEGT. CDR3 sequence (DNA): TGTGCCAGCAGTCCCCGGACTAGGCGCAATGAGCAGTTCTTC. Translating gives CASSPRTRRNEQFF.

This clonotype has at least ten counts. The V and J genes are TRBV28 and TRBJ1-2; 8 nucleotides agree with TRBD1. The V and J ends lost 6 bases and 0 bases, in that order; junction bases with no gene match: 6. This CDR3 has 15 amino acids. Germline assignment: CDR1 MDHEN and CDR2 SYDVKM. CDR3 sequence reads: CASRGTGFPNYGYTF. For the CDR3, the DNA is TGTGCCAGCAGAGGGACAGGCTTTCCTAACTATGGCTACACCTTC.

This clonotype was found many times. J is TRBJ2-7 and V is TRBV4-3; D remains ambiguous. Trimming cost V 0 bases and J 2 bases, with 8 bases left between them. The CDR3 loop spans 14 amino acids. Germline CDR1 and CDR2: LGHNA and YSLEER. This CDR3 reads CASSQDTATYEQYF. Here the CDR3 DNA reads TGCGCCAGCAGCCAAGACACAGCTACCTACGAGCAGTACTTC.

This clonotype was seen many times. The chain recombines TRBV27 with TRBJ2-7, with D perhaps matching TRBD2 (5 bases). CDR1 is MNHEY and CDR2 is SMNVEV in the germline V gene (reference sequence). Trimming shortened V by 6 bases and J by 3 bases, and 12 bases separated the two germline ends. The CDR3 loop spans 13 amino acids. The CDR3 DNA is TGTGCCAGCAGCCCCCCCGGGGTCTACGAGCAGTACTTC. Residues: CASSPPGVYEQYF.